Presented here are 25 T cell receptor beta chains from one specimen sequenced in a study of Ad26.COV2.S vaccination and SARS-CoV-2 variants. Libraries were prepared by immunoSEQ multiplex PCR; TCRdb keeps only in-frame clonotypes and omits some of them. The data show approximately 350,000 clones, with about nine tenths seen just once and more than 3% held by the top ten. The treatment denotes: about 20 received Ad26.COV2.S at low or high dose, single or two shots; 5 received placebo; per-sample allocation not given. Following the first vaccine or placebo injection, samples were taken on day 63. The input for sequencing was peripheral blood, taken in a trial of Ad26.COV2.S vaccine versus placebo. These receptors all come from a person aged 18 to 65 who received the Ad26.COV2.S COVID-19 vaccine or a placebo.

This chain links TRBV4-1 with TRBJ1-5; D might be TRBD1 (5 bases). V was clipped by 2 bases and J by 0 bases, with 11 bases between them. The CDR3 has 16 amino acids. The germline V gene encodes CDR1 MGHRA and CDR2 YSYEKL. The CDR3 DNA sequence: TGCGCCAGCAGCCAACACAGGTATAATAGCAATCAGCCCCAGCATTTT. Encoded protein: CASSQHRYNSNQPQHF.

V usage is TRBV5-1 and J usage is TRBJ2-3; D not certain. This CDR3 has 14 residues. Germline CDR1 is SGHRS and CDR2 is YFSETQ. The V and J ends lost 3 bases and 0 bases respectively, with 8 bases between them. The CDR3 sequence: CASSYVSSTDTQYF. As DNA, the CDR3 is TGCGCCAGCAGCTACGTTTCTAGCACAGATACGCAGTATTTT.

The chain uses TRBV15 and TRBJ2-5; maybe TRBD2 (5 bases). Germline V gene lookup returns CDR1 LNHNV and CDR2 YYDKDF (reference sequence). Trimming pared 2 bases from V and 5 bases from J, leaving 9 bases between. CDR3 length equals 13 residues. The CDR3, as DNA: TGTGCCACCAGCAGATTGTGGGAGGAGACCCAGTACTTC. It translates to CATSRLWEETQYF.

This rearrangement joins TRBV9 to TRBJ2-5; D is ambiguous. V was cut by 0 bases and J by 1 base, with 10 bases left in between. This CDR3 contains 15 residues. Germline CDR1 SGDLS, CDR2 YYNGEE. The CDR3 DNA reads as TGTGCCAGCAGCGTAGGGCAGGAAAGCCAAGAGACCCAGTACTTC. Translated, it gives CASSVGQESQETQYF.

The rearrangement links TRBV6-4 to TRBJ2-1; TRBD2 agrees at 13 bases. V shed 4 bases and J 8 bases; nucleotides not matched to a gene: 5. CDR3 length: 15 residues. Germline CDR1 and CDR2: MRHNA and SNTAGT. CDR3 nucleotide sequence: TGTGCCAGCAGTGGGACTAGCGGGGGTCGGGATGAGCAGTTCTTC. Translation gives CASSGTSGGRDEQFF.

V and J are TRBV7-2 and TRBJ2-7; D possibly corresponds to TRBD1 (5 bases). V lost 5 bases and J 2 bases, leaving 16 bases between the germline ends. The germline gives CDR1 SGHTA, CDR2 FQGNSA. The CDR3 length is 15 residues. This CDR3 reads CASSPTPRGTYEQYF. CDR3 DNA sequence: TGTGCCAGCAGCCCGACCCCAAGGGGAACCTACGAGCAGTACTTC. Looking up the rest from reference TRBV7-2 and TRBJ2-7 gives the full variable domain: GAGVSQSPSNKVTEKGKDVELRCDPISGHTALYWYRQSLGQGLEFLIYFQGNSAPDKSGLPSDRFSAERTGGSVSTLTIQRTQQEDSAVYLCASSPTPRGTYEQYFGPGTRLTVT.

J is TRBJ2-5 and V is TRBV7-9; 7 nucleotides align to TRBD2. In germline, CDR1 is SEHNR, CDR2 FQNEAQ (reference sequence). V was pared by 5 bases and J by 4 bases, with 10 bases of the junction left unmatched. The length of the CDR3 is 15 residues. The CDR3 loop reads CASSPPAGRGETQYF. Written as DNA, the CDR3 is TGTGCCAGCAGCCCACCAGCGGGGAGGGGAGAGACCCAGTACTTC.

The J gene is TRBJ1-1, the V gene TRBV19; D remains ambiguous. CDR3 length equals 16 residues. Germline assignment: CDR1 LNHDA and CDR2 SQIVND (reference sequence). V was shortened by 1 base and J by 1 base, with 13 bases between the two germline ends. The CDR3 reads CASSIVWGPPNTEAFF. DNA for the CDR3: TGTGCCAGTAGTATAGTATGGGGTCCCCCGAACACTGAAGCTTTCTTT.

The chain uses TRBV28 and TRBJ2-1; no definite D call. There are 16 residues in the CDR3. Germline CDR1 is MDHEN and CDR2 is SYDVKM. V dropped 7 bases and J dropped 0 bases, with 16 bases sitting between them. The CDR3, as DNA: TGTGCCAGCATCTCCCCCGGGCCAAGCTCCTACAATGAGCAGTTCTTC. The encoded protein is CASISPGPSSYNEQFF.

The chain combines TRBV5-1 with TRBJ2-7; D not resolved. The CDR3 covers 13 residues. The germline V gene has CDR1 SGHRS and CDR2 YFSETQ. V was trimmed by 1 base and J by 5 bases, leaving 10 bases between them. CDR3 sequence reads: CASSLLPRDEQYF. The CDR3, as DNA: TGCGCCAGCAGCTTGCTTCCCCGGGACGAGCAGTACTTC.

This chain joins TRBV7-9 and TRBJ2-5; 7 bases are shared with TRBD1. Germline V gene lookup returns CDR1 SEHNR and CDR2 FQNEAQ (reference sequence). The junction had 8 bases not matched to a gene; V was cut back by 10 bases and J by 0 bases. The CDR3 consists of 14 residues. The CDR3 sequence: CATPSGTDQETQYF. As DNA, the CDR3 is TGTGCCACCCCCTCCGGGACAGACCAAGAGACCCAGTACTTC.

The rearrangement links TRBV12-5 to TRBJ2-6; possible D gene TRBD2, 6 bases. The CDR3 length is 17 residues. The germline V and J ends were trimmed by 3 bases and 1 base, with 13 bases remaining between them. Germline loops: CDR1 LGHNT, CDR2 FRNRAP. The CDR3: CASGLERARSGANVLTF. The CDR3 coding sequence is TGTGCTAGTGGTTTAGAGCGGGCGAGGTCTGGGGCCAACGTCCTGACTTTC.

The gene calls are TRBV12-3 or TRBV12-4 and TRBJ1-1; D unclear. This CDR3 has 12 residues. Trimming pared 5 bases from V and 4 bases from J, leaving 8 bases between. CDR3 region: CASSPYTTEAFF. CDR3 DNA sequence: TGTGCCAGCAGTCCCTACACCACTGAAGCTTTCTTT.

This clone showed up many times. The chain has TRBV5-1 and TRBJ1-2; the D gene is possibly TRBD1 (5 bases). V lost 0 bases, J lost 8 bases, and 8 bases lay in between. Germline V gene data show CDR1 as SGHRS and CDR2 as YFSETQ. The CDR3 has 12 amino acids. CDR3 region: CASSLEGSGYTF. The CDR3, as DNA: TGCGCCAGCAGCTTGGAGGGGAGCGGCTACACCTTC.

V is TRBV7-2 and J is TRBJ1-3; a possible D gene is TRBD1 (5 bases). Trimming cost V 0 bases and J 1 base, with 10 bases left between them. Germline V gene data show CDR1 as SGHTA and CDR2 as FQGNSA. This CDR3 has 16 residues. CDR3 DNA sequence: TGTGCCAGCAGCTTAGCGCGACAGTCGTCTGGAAACACCATATATTTT. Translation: CASSLARQSSGNTIYF.

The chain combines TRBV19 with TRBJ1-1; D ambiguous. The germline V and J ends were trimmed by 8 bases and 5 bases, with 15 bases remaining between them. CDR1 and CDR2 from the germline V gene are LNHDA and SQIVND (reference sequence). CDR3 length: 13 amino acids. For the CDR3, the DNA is TGTGCCAGTGATGGGCGGGTGGGGACTGAAGCTTTCTTT. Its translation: CASDGRVGTEAFF.

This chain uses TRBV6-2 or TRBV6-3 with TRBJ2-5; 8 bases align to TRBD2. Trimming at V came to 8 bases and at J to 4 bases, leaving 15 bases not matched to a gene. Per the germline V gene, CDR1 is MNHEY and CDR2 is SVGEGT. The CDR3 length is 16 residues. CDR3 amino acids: CASRPSVLAGRETQYF. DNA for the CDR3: TGTGCCAGCCGCCCCTCAGTTCTAGCGGGCCGAGAGACCCAGTACTTC.

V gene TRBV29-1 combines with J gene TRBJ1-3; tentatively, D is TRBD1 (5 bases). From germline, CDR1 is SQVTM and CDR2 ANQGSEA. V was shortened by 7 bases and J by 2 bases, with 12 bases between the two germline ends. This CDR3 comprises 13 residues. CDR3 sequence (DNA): TGCAGCGGCCTCGGGGGGGCTGGAAACACCATATATTTT. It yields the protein CSGLGGAGNTIYF. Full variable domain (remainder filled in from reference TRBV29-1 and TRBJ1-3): SAVISQKPSRDICQRGTSLTIQCQVDSQVTMMFWYRQQPGQSLTLIATANQGSEATYESGFVIDKFPISRPNLTFSTLTVSNMSPEDSSIYLCSGLGGAGNTIYFGEGSWLTVV.

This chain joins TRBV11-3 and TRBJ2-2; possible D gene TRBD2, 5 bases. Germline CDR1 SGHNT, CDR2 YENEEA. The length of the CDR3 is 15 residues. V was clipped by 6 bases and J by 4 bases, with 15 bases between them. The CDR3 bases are TGTGCCAGCAGTACAAGCGTGGCGGGCACCGGGGAGCTGTTTTTT. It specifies CASSTSVAGTGELFF.

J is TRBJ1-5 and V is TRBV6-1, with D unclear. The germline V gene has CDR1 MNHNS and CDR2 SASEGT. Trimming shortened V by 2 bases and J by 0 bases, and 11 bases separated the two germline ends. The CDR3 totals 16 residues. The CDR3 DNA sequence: TGTGCCAGCAGTGAAAGGGCGGACCATAGCAATCAGCCCCAGCATTTT. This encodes CASSERADHSNQPQHF.

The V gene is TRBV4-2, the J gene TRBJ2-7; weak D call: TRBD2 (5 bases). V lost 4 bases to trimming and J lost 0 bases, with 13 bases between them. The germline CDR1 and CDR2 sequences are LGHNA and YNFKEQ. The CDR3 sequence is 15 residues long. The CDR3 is CASSRGLLSSYEQYF. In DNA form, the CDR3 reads TGTGCCAGCAGCCGAGGACTGTTGAGCTCCTACGAGCAGTACTTC.

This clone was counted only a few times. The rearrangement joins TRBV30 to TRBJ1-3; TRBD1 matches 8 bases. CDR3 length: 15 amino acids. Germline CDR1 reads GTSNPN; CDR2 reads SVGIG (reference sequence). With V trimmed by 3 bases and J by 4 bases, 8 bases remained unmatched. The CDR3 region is CAWRDGQGRGNTIYF. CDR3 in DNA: TGTGCCTGGAGGGACGGACAGGGCAGGGGAAACACCATATATTTT.

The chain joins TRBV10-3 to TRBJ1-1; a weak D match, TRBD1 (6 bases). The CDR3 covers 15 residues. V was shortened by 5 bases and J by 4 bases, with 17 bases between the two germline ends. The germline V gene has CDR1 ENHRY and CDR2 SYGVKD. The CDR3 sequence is CAISSAVEGGTEAFF. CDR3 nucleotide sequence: TGTGCCATCAGTTCGGCGGTCGAAGGGGGCACTGAAGCTTTCTTT.

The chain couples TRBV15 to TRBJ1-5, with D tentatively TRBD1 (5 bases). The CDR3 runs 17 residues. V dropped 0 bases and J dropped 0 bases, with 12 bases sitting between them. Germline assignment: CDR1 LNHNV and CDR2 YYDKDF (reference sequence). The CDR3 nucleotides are TGTGCCACCAGCAGAGAGGCCCAGGGATATAGCAATCAGCCCCAGCATTTT. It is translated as CATSREAQGYSNQPQHF.

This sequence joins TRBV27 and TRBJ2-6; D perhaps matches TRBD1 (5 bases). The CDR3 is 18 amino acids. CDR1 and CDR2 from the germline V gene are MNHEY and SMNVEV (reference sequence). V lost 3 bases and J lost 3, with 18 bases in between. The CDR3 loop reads CASSFRAGPSRGANVLTF. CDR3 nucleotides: TGTGCCAGCAGTTTCAGGGCAGGCCCCTCTCGTGGGGCCAACGTCCTGACTTTC.